The rows below give T cell receptor beta chains drawn from one sample of a study of T cell responses to AZD1222 COVID-19 vaccine. TCRdb's table, derived via immunoSEQ multiplex PCR, lists solely in-frame clones and lacks some. Of some 150,000 clones listed, over 70% are singletons. Here the sequenced sample was peripheral blood, taken 28 days after the second AZD1222 dose. Receptor source: an adult who received the AZD1222 COVID-19 vaccine. Each CDR3 is given with its conserved first and last residue. The D gene is left open where the match is weak. A clone size is listed for some rows: how often the clone was seen (once, few, many), or a class if it is expanded.

clone_size: .; d_call: TRBD2; v_call: TRBV27; cdr3_length: 17; j_call: TRBJ2-1; cdr3_nt: TGTGCCAGCAGTTTCCCCGGTAGCGGGAGGCTGGGAAATGAGCAGTTCTTC; cdr3_aa: CASSFPGSGRLGNEQFF
clone_size: .; d_call: TRBD1; v_call: TRBV6-1; cdr3_length: 16; j_call: TRBJ1-6; cdr3_nt: TGTGCCAGCAGTGAAGCCAGGGACAGGGTTAATTCACCCCTCCACTTT; cdr3_aa: CASSEARDRVNSPLHF
clone_size: .; d_call: .; v_call: TRBV6-1; cdr3_length: 14; j_call: TRBJ1-5; cdr3_nt: TGTGCCAGCAGTGAAGCGGGGGGGAATCAGCCCCAGCATTTT; cdr3_aa: CASSEAGGNQPQHF
clone_size: .; d_call: TRBD2; v_call: TRBV10-3; cdr3_length: 13; j_call: TRBJ2-1; cdr3_nt: TGTGCCATCAGAGCGGGAGACGGAGATGAGCAGTTCTTC; cdr3_aa: CAIRAGDGDEQFF
clone_size: .; d_call: .; v_call: TRBV3-1/TRBV3-2; cdr3_length: 14; j_call: TRBJ1-4; cdr3_nt: TGTGCCAGCAGCCCGGGACGGATCAATGAAAAACTGTTTTTT; cdr3_aa: CASSPGRINEKLFF
clone_size: few; d_call: .; v_call: TRBV19; cdr3_length: 16; j_call: TRBJ1-4; cdr3_nt: TGTGCCAGTAGTATAGGCTTCTCGGGACCTAATGAAAAACTGTTTTTT; cdr3_aa: CASSIGFSGPNEKLFF
clone_size: .; d_call: TRBD1; v_call: TRBV11-3; cdr3_length: 14; j_call: TRBJ2-7; cdr3_nt: TGTGCCAGCAGCGGGGCAGGGGGTTCCTACGAGCAGTACTTC; cdr3_aa: CASSGAGGSYEQYF
clone_size: .; d_call: .; v_call: TRBV10-3; cdr3_length: 14; j_call: TRBJ2-2; cdr3_nt: TGTGCCATACGCCACGAGGTAAACACCGGGGAGCTGTTTTTT; cdr3_aa: CAIRHEVNTGELFF
clone_size: .; d_call: TRBD1; v_call: TRBV6-6; cdr3_length: 16; j_call: TRBJ2-7; cdr3_nt: TGTGCCAGCAGTTCACAGAGGACAGGGACCCACTACGAGCAGTACTTC; cdr3_aa: CASSSQRTGTHYEQYF
clone_size: .; d_call: TRBD2; v_call: TRBV19; cdr3_length: 15; j_call: TRBJ2-1; cdr3_nt: TGTGCCAGTAGTATAACGACTAGCGGGTACAATGAGCAGTTCTTC; cdr3_aa: CASSITTSGYNEQFF
clone_size: few; d_call: .; v_call: TRBV6-5; cdr3_length: 15; j_call: TRBJ1-5; cdr3_nt: TGTGCCAGCTGGGACGGCCAACAATTCAATCAGCCCCAGCATTTT; cdr3_aa: CASWDGQQFNQPQHF
clone_size: .; d_call: .; v_call: TRBV2; cdr3_length: 14; j_call: TRBJ2-1; cdr3_nt: TGTGCCAGCAGCCTAAATGGGCGTTACAATGAGCAGTTCTTC; cdr3_aa: CASSLNGRYNEQFF
clone_size: .; d_call: .; v_call: TRBV6-1; cdr3_length: 14; j_call: TRBJ2-2; cdr3_nt: TGTGCCAGCAGTGAAGGGATGGGCGGCGGGGAGCTGTTTTTT; cdr3_aa: CASSEGMGGGELFF
clone_size: .; d_call: TRBD2; v_call: TRBV20-1; cdr3_length: 10; j_call: TRBJ2-1; cdr3_nt: TGCAGTGCTGGGGGGGGGAACCAGTTCTTC; cdr3_aa: CSAGGGNQFF
clone_size: .; d_call: TRBD1; v_call: TRBV28; cdr3_length: 13; j_call: TRBJ1-4; cdr3_nt: TGTGCCACCACCACAGGGGGGTCTGAAAAACTGTTTTTT; cdr3_aa: CATTTGGSEKLFF